The 16 T cell receptor beta chains below come from one sample, sequenced in a study of T-cell memory formation after mild COVID-19. One entry per CDR3 protein results from TCRdb running MiXCR on the 5' RACE reads. The sample records a few hundred thousand distinct CDR3 sequences, around 27% being singletons. Material: PBMCs or a T cell subset sorted from them (not recorded which). These receptor sequences come from an adult woman who had mild COVID-19 (a few samples of this study predate the infection). Cell type and time point are not known.

V and J are TRBV11-2 and TRBJ2-1; D is possibly TRBD2 (5 bases). V lost 1 base and J lost 8, with 12 bases in between. Germline V gene data show CDR1 as SGHAT and CDR2 as FQNNGV. There are 14 residues in the CDR3. The CDR3 here is CASSLGVASYEQFF. Here the CDR3 DNA reads TGTGCCAGCAGCTTAGGTGTTGCTAGCTATGAGCAGTTCTTC.

The chain uses TRBV9 and TRBJ2-1; D is possibly TRBD1 or TRBD2 (6 bases each). Germline-derived CDR1 and CDR2 are SGDLS and YYNGEE. CDR3 length: 15 amino acids. The V end lost 4 bases, the J end lost 7 bases, and 18 bases lay between the germline ends. In DNA, the CDR3 is TGTGCCAGCAGCCGCGGAGGGGGAGCGCGGAATGAGCAGTTCTTC. This gives the protein CASSRGGGARNEQFF.

This clonotype was observed a few times. V gene TRBV20-1 combines with J gene TRBJ2-3; 9 nucleotides line up with TRBD2. The ends lost 0 bases at V and 1 base at J; junction bases unmatched: 2. CDR3 length: 15 residues. Germline V gene lookup returns CDR1 DFQATT and CDR2 SNEGSKA (reference sequence). The DNA of the CDR3 is TGCAGTGCTAGAGATCCTAGCGGGGGCACAGATACGCAGTATTTT. Encoded protein: CSARDPSGGTDTQYF.

The chain recombines TRBV29-1 with TRBJ1-5; D perhaps matches TRBD1 (5 bases). CDR1 and CDR2 (germline): SQVTM, ANQGSEA. This CDR3 region has 14 residues. Trimming left V 6 bases short and J 3 bases short, with 15 bases between. CDR3 loop: CSVKTGTDNQPQHF. CDR3 coding DNA: TGCAGCGTCAAAACCGGGACGGACAATCAGCCCCAGCATTTT.

In DNA, the CDR3 is TGTGCCAGCAGCTTAAGACGGGACTTCTACGAGCAGTACTTC. Residues: CASSLRRDFYEQYF. The V call is TRBV7-9, the J call TRBJ2-7; tentatively, D is TRBD2 (6 bases). The germline gives CDR1 SEHNR, CDR2 FQNEAQ (reference sequence). V gave up 2 bases and J gave up 3 bases, with 11 bases separating them. This CDR3 contains 14 residues.

This clonotype was detected a few times. This rearrangement joins TRBV6-6 to TRBJ2-7, with 7 bases that match TRBD2. The ends lost 7 bases at V and 3 bases at J; junction bases unmatched: 3. Germline V gene lookup returns CDR1 MNHNY and CDR2 SVGAGI (reference sequence). The CDR3 sequence is 12 residues long. In DNA form, the CDR3 reads TGTGCCAGCAAGGCGGGGGACTACGAGCAGTACTTC. Residues: CASKAGDYEQYF.

As DNA, the CDR3 is TGCGCCAGCAGCCAAGAAAGGGGCATGAACACTGAAGCTTTCTTT. Protein sequence: CASSQERGMNTEAFF. V is TRBV4-3 and J is TRBJ1-1; D is possibly TRBD1 (5 bases). Trimming removed 0 bases at V and 0 bases at J, with 8 bases between. Germline V lookup: CDR1 LGHNA, CDR2 YSLEER. The CDR3 covers 15 residues.

V is TRBV20-1 and J is TRBJ2-5; D gene uncertain. The CDR3 contains 13 residues. V dropped 3 bases and J dropped 2 bases, with 10 bases sitting between them. The germline CDR1 and CDR2 sequences are DFQATT and SNEGSKA (reference sequence). DNA of the CDR3: TGCAGTGCTAGGGTGGGTGGGCAAGAGACCCAGTACTTC. Its protein is CSARVGGQETQYF.

V is TRBV7-2 and J is TRBJ2-3, with D maybe TRBD2 (6 bases). The CDR3 covers 15 residues. V was cut by 6 bases and J by 6 bases, with 19 bases left in between. The germline CDR1 and CDR2 sequences are SGHTA and FQGNSA. CDR3 in amino acids: CASRLASRMLDTQYF. Written as DNA, the CDR3 is TGTGCCAGCAGGCTAGCGTCCCGAATGCTGGATACGCAGTATTTT.

In this sample, this clonotype turned up a few times. The chain combines TRBV2 with TRBJ1-5; D might be TRBD1 (5 bases). V dropped 6 bases and J dropped 9 bases, with 18 bases sitting between them. CDR1 is SNHLY, CDR2 FYNNEI, per germline. The CDR3 contains 14 residues. CDR3 loop: CASRGTDGFGPQHF. CDR3 coding DNA: TGTGCCAGCAGGGGGACCGACGGATTTGGGCCCCAGCATTTT.

This clonotype was picked up a small number of times. The V and J genes are TRBV18 and TRBJ2-7; 8 positions agree with TRBD1. V lost 4 bases to trimming and J lost 2 bases; unmatched junction nucleotides: 7. Germline lookup yields CDR1 KGHSH and CDR2 LQKENI. There are 15 residues in the CDR3. The CDR3 region has the DNA TGTGCCAGCTCACTCCAAGGACAGGGTCCCTACGAGCAGTACTTC. Amino acid sequence: CASSLQGQGPYEQYF.

This clonotype was detected a few times. The chain carries TRBV4-3 and TRBJ2-1; D gene uncertain. Germline values: CDR1 LGHNA, CDR2 YSLEER. The V gene lost 1 base and the J gene lost 3 bases, with 13 bases spanning the gap. The CDR3 extends over 16 amino acids. CDR3 nucleotide sequence: TGCGCCAGCAGCCAAGGAGTAGAGAGAAACTACAATGAGCAGTTCTTC. Its protein product is CASSQGVERNYNEQFF.

The J gene is TRBJ2-2, the V gene TRBV7-9, with TRBD1 matching over 8 bases. The CDR3 loop spans 17 amino acids. Unmatched junction bases numbered 12, after V lost 3 bases and J lost 6 bases. Germline lookup yields CDR1 SEHNR and CDR2 FQNEAQ (reference sequence). The CDR3 here is CASSFLSGQGASGELFF. For the CDR3, the DNA is TGTGCCAGCAGCTTCCTGAGTGGACAGGGCGCGTCCGGGGAGCTGTTTTTT. Variable domain in full (rest from reference TRBV7-9 and TRBJ2-2): DTGVSQNPRHKITKRGQNVTFRCDPISEHNRLYWYRQTLGQGPEFLTYFQNEAQLEKSRLLSDRFSAERPKGSFSTLEIQRTEQGDSAMYLCASSFLSGQGASGELFFGEGSRLTVL.

CDR3: CSFAVASETQYF. CDR3 bases: TGCAGCTTTGCGGTAGCGTCAGAGACCCAGTACTTC. V is TRBV29-1 and J is TRBJ2-5; perhaps TRBD2 as D (5 bases). Trimming stripped 8 bases from V and 4 bases from J, with 14 bases between. Per the germline V gene, CDR1 is SQVTM and CDR2 is ANQGSEA. The CDR3 has 12 amino acids.

This clonotype appeared a few times. The genes are TRBV7-2 and TRBJ2-7, with D hard to call. V was trimmed by 1 base and J by 6 bases, leaving 13 bases between them. The V gene's germline CDR1 is SGHTA and CDR2 FQGNSA. This CDR3 contains 14 residues. The CDR3 region has the DNA TGTGCCAGCAGCTTAGAAGTGAGCACCCTCGAGCAGTACTTC. This encodes CASSLEVSTLEQYF. The whole variable domain, filled in from reference TRBV7-2 and TRBJ2-7, reads GAGVSQSPSNKVTEKGKDVELRCDPISGHTALYWYRQSLGQGLEFLIYFQGNSAPDKSGLPSDRFSAERTGGSVSTLTIQRTQQEDSAVYLCASSLEVSTLEQYFGPGTRLTVT.

This chain joins TRBV6-5 and TRBJ2-1; 7 bases map to TRBD2. The CDR3 covers 15 residues. The V gene's germline CDR1 is MNHEY and CDR2 SVGAGI. Trimming at V came to 6 bases and at J to 0 bases, leaving 5 bases not matched to a gene. The CDR3 region has the DNA TGTGCCAGCAGGCGCGGGAGTTTCTCCTACAATGAGCAGTTCTTC. This codes for CASRRGSFSYNEQFF.